Shown below are 15 T cell receptor beta chains from a single sample sequenced in a study of blood T cell repertoires in COVID-19. Only in-frame clones appear in the TCRdb table, and some are missing; sequencing was by immunoSEQ multiplex PCR. The sample includes 250,000 to 300,000 clones, about 90% of them seen just once. Sequencing used PBMCs or T cells enriched from blood (not recorded which). The receptor source for this set is a human donor in a cohort exposed to, infected with or recovered from COVID-19 (not recorded which). The donor label of this sample is uncertain.

The chain links TRBV19 to TRBJ2-1, with TRBD1 matching 10 bases. After removal of 4 bases from V and 10 bases from J, the junction contained 10 bases not matched to a gene. The CDR3 extends over 15 amino acids. Germline values: CDR1 LNHDA, CDR2 SQIVND (reference sequence). CDR3 bases: TGTGCCAGTAGTAGCGGGACAGGGGCGCTGGTGGAGCAGTTCTTC. This translates into CASSSGTGALVEQFF.

The chain has TRBV11-2 and TRBJ2-7; 7 nucleotides match TRBD2. Trimming removed 0 bases from V and 6 bases from J; junction bases left unmatched: 5. CDR1 is SGHAT and CDR2 is FQNNGV in the germline V gene. The length of the CDR3 is 14 residues. The CDR3 protein is CASSLEGGAGEQYF. In DNA form, the CDR3 reads TGTGCCAGCAGCTTAGAGGGAGGGGCGGGCGAGCAGTACTTC.

The J gene is TRBJ1-5, the V gene TRBV30; unclear D gene. Germline-derived CDR1 and CDR2 are GTSNPN and SVGIG (reference sequence). The CDR3 has 13 residues. Trimming left V 5 bases short and J 5 bases short, with 13 bases between. CDR3 nucleotide sequence: TGTGCCTGGGCCGGGGAGGGCGATCAGCCCCAGCATTTT. Translated: CAWAGEGDQPQHF. Complete variable domain (other parts from reference TRBV30 and TRBJ1-5): SQTIHQWPATLVQPVGSPLSLECTVEGTSNPNLYWYRQAAGRGLQLLFYSVGIGQISSEVPQNLSASRPQDRQFILSSKKLLLSDSGFYLCAWAGEGDQPQHFGDGTRLSIL.

The chain combines TRBV6-2 or TRBV6-3 with TRBJ1-5, with TRBD1 as a possible D gene (6 bases). The germline V gene has CDR1 MNHEY and CDR2 SVGEGT. CDR3 length: 17 amino acids. V was pared by 4 bases and J by 2 bases, with 18 bases between. CDR3: CASSWSAGEFGNQPQHF. For the CDR3, the DNA is TGTGCCAGCAGTTGGTCGGCAGGGGAGTTCGGCAATCAGCCCCAGCATTTT.

This clone has just a few counts. The genes are TRBV6-5 and TRBJ1-1; D gene ambiguous. Trimming stripped 7 bases from V and 5 bases from J, with 11 bases between. CDR1 is MNHEY and CDR2 is SVGAGI in the germline V gene. The CDR3 has 12 amino acids. The chain's CDR3 is CASMERATEAFF. CDR3 nucleotide sequence: TGTGCCAGCATGGAGAGGGCAACTGAAGCTTTCTTT.

The chain is built from TRBV4-2 and TRBJ2-2; a weak D match, TRBD1 (6 bases). The CDR3 runs to 17 residues. Germline CDR1 and CDR2: LGHNA and YNFKEQ. Trimming pared 1 base from V and 5 bases from J, leaving 17 bases between. The CDR3 region is CASSQGSRGSDTGELFF. The CDR3 bases are TGTGCCAGCAGCCAAGGTTCCAGGGGATCTGATACCGGGGAGCTGTTTTTT.

This chain joins TRBV7-9 and TRBJ2-2; weak D call: TRBD2 (5 bases). Germline V lookup: CDR1 SEHNR, CDR2 FQNEAQ (reference sequence). The CDR3 consists of 15 residues. The V and J ends lost 5 bases and 5 bases respectively, with 15 bases between them. CDR3: CASSRSRGETGELFF. CDR3 in DNA: TGTGCCAGCAGCCGTAGCCGGGGTGAGACCGGGGAGCTGTTTTTT.

V gene TRBV19 combines with J gene TRBJ2-3, with D perhaps TRBD1 (5 bases). Deletions cut 7 bases from V and 2 bases from J, with 16 bases between. From germline, CDR1 is LNHDA and CDR2 SQIVND (reference sequence). The CDR3 has 15 residues. The CDR3 DNA sequence: TGTGCCAGTACCCTCTGGGGCGGACACACAGATACGCAGTATTTT. This sequence encodes CASTLWGGHTDTQYF.

CDR3 residues: CASSSLRKTNTEAFF. DNA for the CDR3: TGTGCCAGCAGCTCCCTCCGGAAGACAAACACTGAAGCTTTCTTT. The V gene is TRBV11-2, the J gene TRBJ1-1; no definite D call. Germline assignment: CDR1 SGHAT and CDR2 FQNNGV. This CDR3 is 15 amino acids long. The V end lost 4 bases, the J end lost 2 bases, and 14 bases lay between the germline ends.

This rearrangement joins TRBV11-1 to TRBJ2-7, with TRBD1 identical over 11 bases. CDR1 and CDR2 (germline): SGHAT, FQDESV (reference sequence). With V trimmed by 5 bases and J by 4 bases, 4 bases remained unmatched. This CDR3 has 14 amino acids. The CDR3 sequence is CASSIGQGAYEQYF. DNA for the CDR3: TGTGCCAGCAGCATCGGACAGGGGGCGTACGAGCAGTACTTC.

This clone came up a few times. The chain is built from TRBV6-2 or TRBV6-3 and TRBJ2-1; TRBD2 matches at 7 bases. This CDR3 is built from 15 residues. Losses at the gene ends were 2 bases for V and 0 bases for J; bases not matched to a gene: 1. The germline CDR1 and CDR2 sequences are MNHEY and SVGEGT. The CDR3 sequence is CASSYGGGSYNEQFF. The CDR3 DNA follows: TGTGCCAGCAGTTACGGGGGGGGCTCCTACAATGAGCAGTTCTTC.

This chain's CDR3 is CASSHGTGQQPQHF. In nucleotides, the CDR3 is TGTGCCAGTAGTCACGGGACAGGGCAACAGCCCCAGCATTTT. The rearrangement links TRBV19 to TRBJ1-5; 9 bases line up with TRBD1. V lost 5 bases to trimming and J lost 7 bases; unmatched junction nucleotides: 6. The germline CDR1 and CDR2 sequences are LNHDA and SQIVND (reference sequence). This CDR3 comprises 14 residues.

In this sample, this clone turned up once. The rearrangement joins TRBV25-1 to TRBJ1-2; maybe TRBD1 (6 bases). Germline V gene sequence: CDR1 MGHDK, CDR2 SYGVNS. There are 14 residues in the CDR3. V was trimmed by 2 bases and J by 4 bases, leaving 11 bases between them. CDR3: CASSEPGQSYGYTF. The CDR3 DNA reads TGTGCCAGCAGTGAACCCGGACAGAGCTATGGCTACACCTTC.

The gene calls are TRBV7-9 and TRBJ2-7; the match to TRBD2 covers 7 bases. This CDR3 has 14 amino acids. The V segment lost 5 bases and the J segment 1 base; nucleotides outside the gene matches: 5. CDR1 and CDR2 from the germline V gene are SEHNR and FQNEAQ (reference sequence). The CDR3: CASSTSGVSYEQYF. CDR3 DNA sequence: TGTGCCAGCAGCACGAGCGGGGTATCCTACGAGCAGTACTTC.

This clone was detected a few times. This chain connects TRBV5-6 to TRBJ2-7; TRBD1 aligns across 7 bases. V was clipped by 3 bases and J by 1 base; unmatched bases: 1. CDR1 is SGHDT and CDR2 is YYEEEE in the germline V gene. The CDR3 contains 13 residues. The CDR3 region is CASSWGQSYEQYF. CDR3 DNA: TGTGCCAGCAGCTGGGGACAGTCCTACGAGCAGTACTTC.